This TCR beta chain was captured in a study of blood T cell repertoires in COVID-19 (dated by TCRdb to the early 2020s). Broadly, across the study: The collaborator samples originated in the United States, Italy and Spain and spanned the acute and convalescent phases of COVID-19. The samples were drawn from two sources: the first 160 participants of the ongoing ImmuneRACE study, and about 1,300 subjects contributed by 6 global collaborators. Sample metadata almost always included a de-identified subject ID, COVID-19 status, age in years and sex. A freely available public database, intended as a resource for researchers studying the immune response to SARS-CoV-2, is where the repertoires were released. Where available, HLA class I and class II types were taken from metadata supplied by the sample provider and were not determined by assay-based typing. The material from the prospective study consisted of cDNA or gDNA derived from T cells, B-cell-depleted T cells, or PBMCs. The dataset comprised deeply sampled blood TCRbeta repertoires from subjects exposed to, actively infected with, or recovered from COVID-19.

TCRbeta CDR3 regions were amplified from genomic DNA using the immunoSEQ Assay, a bias-controlled multiplex PCR. As for how the authors treated the data: Within the assay, amplification of reference gene primers was used to estimate how many nucleated cells each sample contained. To quantify the absolute abundance of each unique TCRbeta CDR3 rearrangement, sequence reads were collapsed and filtered. For each sample, productive Simpson clonality was calculated as the square root of Simpson's diversity index over productive rearrangements. TCRdb retrieved this table from immuneACCESS and kept in-frame rearrangements only. Not all clones are present; in checked studies, unresolved V genes account for under half, and no reason is known for the remainder. V, J and clone size are those of that table, while D and trimming were read from the DNA. The table for this sample lists about 130,000 clones; around nine tenths of them were counted only once. Of the sample, around 2.1% falls within the top ten clones.

In Seattle, one collaborating source enrolled patients while the infection was active and tracked those patients longitudinally over the course of disease. Whole blood was collected in K2EDTA tubes by collaborating institutions according to the institutions' own protocols. For TCRbeta analysis, collaborators shipped samples as frozen whole blood, isolated PBMCs, or DNA extracted from either of those sample types. The paper's findings and limits, for the study overall: The quantity of clinical and demographic metadata differed by source and by participant and was supplied without curation.

For this clone: Its recognized antigen is unknown. No clone much larger than this one lies a single base away; base qualities are absent.

The CDR3 holds 15 amino acids from the cysteine to the phenylalanine. Kept here is only the CDR3 DNA, which spans 45 bases and is read in frame from base 1. Relative to germline, V is missing 6 bases and J is missing 8 bases, with 6 bases of the junction outside any gene match. As encoded in the germline V gene, CDR1 is MNHNS while CDR2 is SASEGT. Specimen: peripheral blood. The receptor was derived from a man aged 45-65 years with COVID-19, enrolled during active disease. The V and J segments used are TRBV6-1 and TRBJ2-1; 14 nucleotides in the junction match TRBD2. The CDR3 sequence is CASRGTSGRVDEQFF. The nucleotide sequence is TGTGCCAGCAGGGGGACTAGCGGGAGAGTCGATGAGCAGTTCTTC.